The next 7 T cell receptor beta chains were all read from a single sample in a study of blood T cell repertoires in COVID-19. The repertoire was sequenced with immunoSEQ multiplex PCR; TCRdb's copy has only in-frame clones and lacks some. The sample has approximately 200,000 clones; about 81% are singletons. The source material was peripheral blood. The receptors here all came from a woman older than 75 with COVID-19, enrolled during active disease.

The gene calls are TRBV27 and TRBJ1-2; TRBD1 is a possible D gene (5 bases). Germline lookup yields CDR1 MNHEY and CDR2 SMNVEV (reference sequence). The CDR3 has 15 amino acids. V lost 5 bases and J 4 bases, leaving 17 bases between the germline ends. The CDR3 is CASSLRDRGGYGYTF. The DNA of the CDR3 is TGTGCCAGCAGTCTCAGGGACCGCGGGGGCTATGGCTACACCTTC.

This chain joins TRBV15 and TRBJ2-1; TRBD2 matches 7 bases. This CDR3 region has 16 residues. After removal of 3 bases from V and 3 bases from J, the junction contained 8 bases not matched to a gene. Germline V gene lookup returns CDR1 LNHNV and CDR2 YYDKDF (reference sequence). The CDR3 sequence is CATSRGVGLYYNEQFF. The CDR3 DNA reads as TGTGCCACCAGCAGGGGGGTGGGACTATACTACAATGAGCAGTTCTTC.

The chain combines TRBV21-1 with TRBJ2-3; TRBD1 reflects the table's D call only, with no check against the DNA. TRBV21-1 is flagged as a pseudogene. The CDR3 is 18 residues long. This CDR3 reads CASSKDPPHRDGTDTQYF. For the CDR3, the DNA is TGTGCCAGCAGCAAAGACCCTCCCCACAGGGATGGCACAGATACGCAGTATTTT.

V is TRBV10-3 and J is TRBJ2-7, with 7 positions matching TRBD2. CDR1 ENHRY and CDR2 SYGVKD come from the germline V gene. J gave up 4 bases and V 11 bases, and 11 bases lay outside the gene matches. The CDR3 consists of 13 residues. CDR3 DNA: TGTGCCCTCCCGGCTGGCGGGAGTTACGAGCAGTACTTC. Its translation is CALPAGGSYEQYF.

In this sample, this clone turned up a few times. This sequence joins TRBV5-6 and TRBJ1-6; D uncertain. Germline CDR1 and CDR2: SGHDT and YYEEEE. The CDR3 has 12 residues. Trimming cost V 4 bases and J 12 bases, with 11 bases left between them. CDR3 amino acids: CASSHPNGPLHF. CDR3 DNA sequence: TGTGCCAGCAGCCACCCAAACGGACCCCTCCACTTT.

In its sample, this clone was seen once. The chain recombines TRBV5-1 with TRBJ1-2; D may be TRBD1 (5 bases). In germline, CDR1 is SGHRS, CDR2 YFSETQ. The CDR3 is made up of 17 amino acids. V dropped 0 bases and J dropped 4 bases, with 19 bases sitting between them. The CDR3 DNA follows: TGCGCCAGCAGCTTGGAGGTATCGCTAGGGGCTGTCTATGGCTACACCTTC. Protein: CASSLEVSLGAVYGYTF. The entire variable domain, with the rest obtained from reference TRBV5-1 and TRBJ1-2, is as follows: KAGVTQTPRYLIKTRGQQVTLSCSPISGHRSVSWYQQTPGQGLQFLFEYFSETQRNKGNFPGRFSGRQFSNSRSEMNVSTLELGDSALYLCASSLEVSLGAVYGYTFGSGTRLTVV.

This chain uses TRBV19 with TRBJ2-4; 10 nucleotides line up with TRBD1. Per germline, CDR1 LNHDA and CDR2 SQIVND (reference sequence). V trimming: 6 bases; J trimming: 0 bases; junction bases outside the gene matches: 17. The CDR3 extends over 20 amino acids. CDR3 sequence (DNA): TGTGCCAGTAGCCCCCGTTTGCGGGACAGGGGTATCTTAGCCAAAAACATTCAGTACTTC. Translating gives CASSPRLRDRGILAKNIQYF.